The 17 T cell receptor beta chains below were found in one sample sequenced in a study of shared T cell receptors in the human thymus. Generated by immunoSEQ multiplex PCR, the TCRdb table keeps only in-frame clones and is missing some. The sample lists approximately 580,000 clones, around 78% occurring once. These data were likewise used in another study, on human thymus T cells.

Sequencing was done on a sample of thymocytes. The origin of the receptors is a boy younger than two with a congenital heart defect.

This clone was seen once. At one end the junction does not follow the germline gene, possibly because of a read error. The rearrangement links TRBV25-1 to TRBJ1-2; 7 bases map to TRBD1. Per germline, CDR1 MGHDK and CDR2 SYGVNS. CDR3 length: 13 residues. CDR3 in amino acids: CASSAGQNYDYTF. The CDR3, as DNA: TGTGCCAGCAGTGCGGGACAGAACTATGACTACACCTTC.

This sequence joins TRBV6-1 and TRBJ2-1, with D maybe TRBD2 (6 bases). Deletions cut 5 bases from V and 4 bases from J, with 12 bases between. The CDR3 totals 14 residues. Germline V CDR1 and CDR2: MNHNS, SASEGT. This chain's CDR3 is CASSTLAYYNEQFF. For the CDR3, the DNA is TGTGCCAGCAGTACTCTAGCGTATTACAATGAGCAGTTCTTC.

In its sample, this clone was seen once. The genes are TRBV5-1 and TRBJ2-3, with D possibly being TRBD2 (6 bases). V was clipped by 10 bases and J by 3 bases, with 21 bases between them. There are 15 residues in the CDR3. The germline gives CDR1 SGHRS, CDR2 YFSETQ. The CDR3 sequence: CASGWGGVSTDTQYF. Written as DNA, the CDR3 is TGCGCCTCTGGGTGGGGCGGGGTCAGTACAGATACGCAGTATTTT.

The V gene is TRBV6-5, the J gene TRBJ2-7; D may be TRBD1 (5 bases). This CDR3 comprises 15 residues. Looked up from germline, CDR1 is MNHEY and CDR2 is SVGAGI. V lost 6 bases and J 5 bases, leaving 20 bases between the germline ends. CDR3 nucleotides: TGTGCCAGCAGCCGTGGGGCCAGCGCCCTTGACGAGCAGTACTTC. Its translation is CASSRGASALDEQYF.

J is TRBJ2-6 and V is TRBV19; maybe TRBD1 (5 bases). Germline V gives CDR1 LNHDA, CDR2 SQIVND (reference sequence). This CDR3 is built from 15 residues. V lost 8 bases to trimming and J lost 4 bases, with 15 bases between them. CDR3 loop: CASQSRVLGANVLTF. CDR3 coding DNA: TGTGCCAGTCAAAGCAGGGTTTTGGGGGCCAACGTCCTGACTTTC.

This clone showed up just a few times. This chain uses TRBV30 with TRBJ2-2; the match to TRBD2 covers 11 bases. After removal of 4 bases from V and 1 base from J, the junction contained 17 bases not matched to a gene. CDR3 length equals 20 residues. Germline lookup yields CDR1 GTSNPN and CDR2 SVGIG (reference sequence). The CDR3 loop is CAWNRPTSGIAELNTGELFF. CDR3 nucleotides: TGTGCCTGGAATCGCCCGACTAGCGGGATAGCGGAACTGAACACCGGGGAGCTGTTTTTT.

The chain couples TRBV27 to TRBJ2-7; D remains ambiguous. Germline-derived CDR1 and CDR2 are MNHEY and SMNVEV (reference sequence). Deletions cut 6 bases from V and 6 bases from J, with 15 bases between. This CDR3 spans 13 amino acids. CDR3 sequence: CASSPRLGREQYF. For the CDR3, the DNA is TGTGCCAGCAGCCCTCGACTCGGCCGCGAGCAGTACTTC.

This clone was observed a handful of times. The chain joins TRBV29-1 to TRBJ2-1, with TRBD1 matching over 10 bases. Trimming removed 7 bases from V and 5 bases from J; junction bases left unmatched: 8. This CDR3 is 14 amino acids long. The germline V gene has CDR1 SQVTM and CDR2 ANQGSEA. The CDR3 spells CSGLRDRGNNEQFF. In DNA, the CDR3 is TGCAGCGGCCTCCGGGACAGGGGAAACAATGAGCAGTTCTTC.

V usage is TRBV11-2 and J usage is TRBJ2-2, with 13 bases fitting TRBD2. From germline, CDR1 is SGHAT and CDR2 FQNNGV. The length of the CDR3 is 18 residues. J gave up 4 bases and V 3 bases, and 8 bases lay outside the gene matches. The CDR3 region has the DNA TGTGCCAGCAGCTTTCCTAACCGGACTAGCGGGGGCACCGGGGAGCTGTTTTTT. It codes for CASSFPNRTSGGTGELFF.

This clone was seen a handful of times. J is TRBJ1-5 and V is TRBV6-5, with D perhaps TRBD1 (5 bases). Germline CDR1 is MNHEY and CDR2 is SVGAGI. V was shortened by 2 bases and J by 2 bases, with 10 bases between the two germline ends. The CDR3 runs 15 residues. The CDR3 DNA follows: TGTGCCAGCAGTTACGGCACACAGGGCAATCAGCCCCAGCATTTT. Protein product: CASSYGTQGNQPQHF.

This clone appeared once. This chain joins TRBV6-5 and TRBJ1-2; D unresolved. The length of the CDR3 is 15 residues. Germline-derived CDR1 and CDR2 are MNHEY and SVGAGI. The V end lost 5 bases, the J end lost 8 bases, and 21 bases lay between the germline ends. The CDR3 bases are TGTGCCAGCAGTACCCGGAGAGAGGGATTGAAGGGCTACACCTTC. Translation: CASSTRREGLKGYTF.

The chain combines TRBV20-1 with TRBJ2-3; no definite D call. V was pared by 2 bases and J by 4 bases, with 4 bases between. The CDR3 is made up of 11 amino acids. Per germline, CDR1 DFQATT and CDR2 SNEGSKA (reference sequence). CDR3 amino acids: CSARLADTQYF. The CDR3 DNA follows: TGCAGTGCTAGACTAGCAGATACGCAGTATTTT.

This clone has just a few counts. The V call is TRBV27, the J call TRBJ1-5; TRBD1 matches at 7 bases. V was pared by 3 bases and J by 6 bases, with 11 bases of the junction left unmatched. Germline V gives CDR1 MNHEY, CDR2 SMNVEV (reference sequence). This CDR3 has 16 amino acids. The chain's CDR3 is CASSFRARGCCQPQHF. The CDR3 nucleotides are TGTGCCAGCAGTTTCCGGGCCAGGGGGTGTTGTCAGCCCCAGCATTTT.

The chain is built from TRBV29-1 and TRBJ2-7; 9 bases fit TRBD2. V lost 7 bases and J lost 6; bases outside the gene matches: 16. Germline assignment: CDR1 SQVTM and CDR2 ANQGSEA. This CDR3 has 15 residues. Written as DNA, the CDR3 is TGCAGCGCTGGGGAGGTAGCGGGAGTGAGGGGCGAGCAGTACTTC. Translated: CSAGEVAGVRGEQYF.

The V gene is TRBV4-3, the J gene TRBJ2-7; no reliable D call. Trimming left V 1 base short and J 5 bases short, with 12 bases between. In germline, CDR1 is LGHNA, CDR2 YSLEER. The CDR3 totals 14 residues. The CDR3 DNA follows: TGCGCCAGCAGCCAAGGAGAAAGCAATGACGAGCAGTACTTC. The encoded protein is CASSQGESNDEQYF.

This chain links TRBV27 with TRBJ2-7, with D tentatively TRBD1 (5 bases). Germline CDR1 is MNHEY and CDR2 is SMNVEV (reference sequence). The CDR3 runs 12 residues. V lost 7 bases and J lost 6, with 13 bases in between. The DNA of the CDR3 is TGTGCCAGCATTGGGGCCGTGGGCGAGCAGTACTTC. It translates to CASIGAVGEQYF.

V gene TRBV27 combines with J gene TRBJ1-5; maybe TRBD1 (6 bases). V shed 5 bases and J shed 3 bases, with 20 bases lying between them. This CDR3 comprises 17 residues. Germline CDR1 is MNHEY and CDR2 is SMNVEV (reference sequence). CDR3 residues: CASSLYAGGPDNQPQHF. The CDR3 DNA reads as TGTGCCAGCAGTCTTTATGCGGGGGGCCCAGACAATCAGCCCCAGCATTTT.